The 30 T cell receptor beta chains in this list originate from one sample, sequenced in a study of blood T cells in healthy people across ages. Together with a sample-barcoded 5' primer, a J-beta primer mix was included in a second PCR lasting 7 to 11 cycles. Each CDR3 protein is one row after TCRdb ran MiXCR on the 5' RACE reads. The sample consists of about 1,500,000 distinct CDR3 sequences, over 25% of them appearing once. The sample comprised blood. The receptors were gathered from a woman younger than 45 in good health.

This clonotype was counted at least ten times. V usage is TRBV12-3 or TRBV12-4 and J usage is TRBJ2-7; D not certain. The V and J ends lost 3 bases and 2 bases respectively, with 17 bases between them. This CDR3 contains 16 residues. CDR3 loop: CASSFFRLTSPYEQYF. The CDR3, as DNA: TGTGCCAGCAGTTTCTTTCGGCTAACCTCCCCCTACGAGCAGTACTTC.

The chain employs TRBV19 and TRBJ1-1; D is unresolved. The CDR3 spans 12 residues. Trimming pared 4 bases from V and 7 bases from J, leaving 10 bases between. Germline values: CDR1 LNHDA, CDR2 SQIVND (reference sequence). CDR3 coding DNA: TGTGCCAGTAGTACTTACTTGGGTGAAGCTTTCTTT. The encoded protein is CASSTYLGEAFF.

This sequence joins TRBV10-1 and TRBJ1-6; D may be TRBD1 (5 bases). The germline gives CDR1 WNHNN, CDR2 SYGVQD (reference sequence). CDR3 length: 14 residues. V was clipped by 3 bases and J by 7 bases, with 10 bases between them. CDR3 region: CASSDGGTNSPLHF. The CDR3 region has the DNA TGCGCCAGCAGTGACGGGGGAACGAATTCACCCCTCCACTTT.

In its sample, this clonotype was seen a few times. The chain carries TRBV12-3 or TRBV12-4 and TRBJ2-7; 10 bases line up with TRBD1. The CDR3 contains 15 residues. Losses at the gene ends were 5 bases for V and 2 bases for J; bases not matched to a gene: 6. The CDR3 region has the DNA TGTGCCAGCAGTATCCGGGACAGGGGACCCTACGAGCAGTACTTC. This encodes CASSIRDRGPYEQYF.

This clonotype came up many times. The chain recombines TRBV5-1 with TRBJ2-1, with TRBD1 matching over 10 bases. Per germline, CDR1 SGHRS and CDR2 YFSETQ. There are 14 residues in the CDR3. Trimming took 5 bases from V and 5 from J; bases not matched to a gene: 4. CDR3: CASRPGTGDNEQFF. The DNA for the CDR3 is TGCGCCAGCAGGCCCGGGACAGGGGACAATGAGCAGTTCTTC.

Only a few counts were recorded for this clonotype. The chain recombines TRBV3-1 with TRBJ2-7; no firm D call. TRBJ2-5 matches the DNA end more closely, so the J call is doubtful. There are 14 residues in the CDR3. The V gene's germline CDR1 is LGHDT and CDR2 YNNKEL (reference sequence). As DNA, the CDR3 is TGTGCCAGCAGCCAAGGACATTACCGGGAGACCCAGTACTTC. It translates to CASSQGHYRETQYF.

This clonotype was seen at least ten times. This chain joins TRBV2 and TRBJ2-7, with TRBD1 matching 9 bases. The germline V gene has CDR1 SNHLY and CDR2 FYNNEI. The CDR3 contains 14 residues. J was trimmed by 3 bases and V by 7 bases; bases with no gene match: 7. CDR3 DNA sequence: TGTGCCAGCAACTCCGGGACAGGGCGCTACGAGCAGTACTTC. It is translated as CASNSGTGRYEQYF.

For this clonotype: Just one base apart from a much larger clone, this may be a read error. The chain employs TRBV28 and TRBJ2-5; 10 bases map to TRBD1. Germline CDR1 is MDHEN and CDR2 is SYDVKM. The CDR3 is 16 amino acids. J lost 7 bases, V lost 10 bases, and 18 bases had no gene match. In nucleotides, the CDR3 is TGTGCCACCAAACTTCCCGGGACAGGGGAACGAGGGACCCAGTACTTC. Its translation: CATKLPGTGERGTQYF.

Many counts were recorded for this clonotype. This chain links TRBV10-1 with TRBJ2-7; 8 bases are a match to TRBD1. There are 14 residues in the CDR3. Looked up from germline, CDR1 is WNHNN and CDR2 is SYGVQD (reference sequence). Trimming cost V 3 bases and J 5 bases; bases outside gene matches: 6. DNA of the CDR3: TGCGCCAGCAGTGAAGGACAGGGAGTCAACGAGCAGTACTTC. It encodes CASSEGQGVNEQYF.

This clonotype was detected ten times or more. The genes are TRBV7-2 and TRBJ2-4; D is undetermined. CDR1 SGHTA and CDR2 FQGNSA come from the germline V gene. Between the trimmed V and J ends, which lost 3 bases and 13 bases, there was a span of 10 bases. The CDR3 sequence is 11 residues long. For the CDR3, the DNA is TGTGCCAGCAGCTTTGGCGAGCCACAGTACTTC. The encoded protein is CASSFGEPQYF. Full variable domain (rest looked up from reference TRBV7-2 and TRBJ2-4): GAGVSQSPSNKVTEKGKDVELRCDPISGHTALYWYRQSLGQGLEFLIYFQGNSAPDKSGLPSDRFSAERTGGSVSTLTIQRTQQEDSAVYLCASSFGEPQYFGAGTRLSVL.

There are a few counts of this clonotype. The chain carries TRBV6-5 and TRBJ1-4, with D possibly being TRBD1 (5 bases). The V gene lost 2 bases and the J gene lost 4 bases, with 14 bases spanning the gap. The CDR3 is 16 amino acids. In germline, CDR1 is MNHEY, CDR2 SVGAGI. The CDR3 region is CASSYNRQRINEKLFF. The CDR3 DNA is TGTGCCAGCAGTTACAACAGGCAGCGGATTAATGAAAAACTGTTTTTT.

This chain links TRBV12-3 or TRBV12-4 with TRBJ2-2, with D possibly being TRBD2 (6 bases). V lost 0 bases, J lost 1 base, and 9 bases lay in between. CDR3 size: 16 residues. CDR3 residues: CASSLAYGGNTGELFF. As DNA, the CDR3 is TGTGCCAGCAGTTTAGCGTACGGGGGGAACACCGGGGAGCTGTTTTTT.

This chain links TRBV6-5 with TRBJ1-1, with D perhaps TRBD1 (5 bases). The germline CDR1 and CDR2 sequences are MNHEY and SVGAGI. Trimming stripped 6 bases from V and 6 bases from J, with 14 bases between. The CDR3 loop spans 13 amino acids. This CDR3 reads CASRYTGAAEAFF. In DNA, the CDR3 is TGTGCCAGCAGGTACACCGGGGCAGCTGAAGCTTTCTTT.

Only a few counts were recorded for this clonotype. V usage is TRBV5-6 and J usage is TRBJ1-2, with D possibly matching TRBD1 (5 bases). Between the trimmed V and J ends, which lost 7 bases and 4 bases, there was a span of 17 bases. The CDR3 loop spans 14 amino acids. From germline, CDR1 is SGHDT and CDR2 YYEEEE. CDR3 coding DNA: TGTGCCAGCGGAAGAGGGGCGCCGAGCTATGGCTACACCTTC. It codes for CASGRGAPSYGYTF.

As for this clonotype: A clone one base away is much larger, so this may be a read error. CDR3 DNA sequence: TGCGCCAGCAGCTGGTCAGGGGACTCCTACGAGCAGTACTTC. Its protein is CASSWSGDSYEQYF. The chain joins TRBV5-1 to TRBJ2-7, with a tentative D call TRBD1 (6 bases). Trimming removed 3 bases at V and 0 bases at J, with 10 bases between. The germline V gene encodes CDR1 SGHRS and CDR2 YFSETQ. The CDR3 has 14 residues.

This chain connects TRBV20-1 to TRBJ2-1; a weak D match, TRBD1 (6 bases). CDR1 is DFQATT and CDR2 is SNEGSKA in the germline V gene (reference sequence). Trimming stripped 3 bases from V and 4 bases from J, with 13 bases between. CDR3 length: 14 amino acids. CDR3: CSARRQAVYNEQFF. The CDR3 DNA reads as TGCAGTGCTAGGCGACAGGCCGTTTACAATGAGCAGTTCTTC.

This sequence joins TRBV18 and TRBJ2-1, with 7 nucleotides matching TRBD1. V trimming: 5 bases; J trimming: 8 bases; junction bases outside the gene matches: 9. The germline CDR1 and CDR2 sequences are KGHSH and LQKENI. CDR3 length: 14 amino acids. CDR3 nucleotides: TGTGCCAGCTCAACCCGAACAGGGGACGATGAGCAGTTCTTC. Amino acid sequence: CASSTRTGDDEQFF.

This clonotype was observed a few times. The chain uses TRBV20-1 and TRBJ2-5; D remains ambiguous. The germline V and J ends were trimmed by 6 bases and 5 bases, with 13 bases remaining between them. Germline CDR1 is DFQATT and CDR2 is SNEGSKA (reference sequence). The CDR3 has 12 residues. The chain's CDR3 is CSAEPLGETQYF. CDR3 DNA: TGCAGTGCCGAGCCGCTAGGCGAGACCCAGTACTTC.

The sample holds many counts of this clonotype. The V call is TRBV4-1, the J call TRBJ2-7; D assignment may be TRBD1 or TRBD2 (6 bases each). Germline CDR1 and CDR2: MGHRA and YSYEKL. The CDR3 is 14 amino acids. With 3 bases removed from V and 4 bases from J, the gap between germline ends came to 13 bases. Here the CDR3 reads CASSHIGGGYEQYF. DNA for the CDR3: TGCGCCAGCAGCCATATCGGGGGCGGGTACGAGCAGTACTTC.

About this clonotype itself: A much bigger clone sits one base away, suggesting this may be a read error. This rearrangement joins TRBV20-1 to TRBJ1-2; 7 bases are shared with TRBD1. This CDR3 comprises 14 residues. The V gene's germline CDR1 is DFQATT and CDR2 SNEGSKA (reference sequence). CDR3 bases: TGCAGTGCTGGAGAGGACAGGACCAACTATGGCTACACCTTC. Its translation is CSAGEDRTNYGYTF.

This clonotype was found a few times. The chain joins TRBV20-1 to TRBJ2-3; no clear D. The germline V gene has CDR1 DFQATT and CDR2 SNEGSKA (reference sequence). V was shortened by 4 bases and J by 0 bases, with 8 bases between the two germline ends. The CDR3 is 13 amino acids. The CDR3 loop is CSAKNPSTDTQYF. CDR3 DNA sequence: TGCAGTGCTAAAAACCCGAGCACAGATACGCAGTATTTT.

This clonotype was picked up many times. The chain recombines TRBV20-1 with TRBJ2-7; the match to TRBD2 covers 9 bases. CDR1 is DFQATT and CDR2 is SNEGSKA in the germline V gene (reference sequence). CDR3 length equals 15 residues. For the CDR3, the DNA is TGCAGCGCCGTTCCGGCTAGCGGGGAAACCTACGAGCAGTACTTC. It yields the protein CSAVPASGETYEQYF.

This chain connects TRBV2 to TRBJ1-2; D gene unclear. The CDR3 has 13 amino acids. V lost 3 bases and J lost 2, with 7 bases in between. Per germline, CDR1 SNHLY and CDR2 FYNNEI. CDR3 residues: CASSDGQNYGYTF. CDR3 in DNA: TGTGCCAGCAGTGACGGGCAGAACTATGGCTACACCTTC.

This clonotype was recorded only once. The chain is built from TRBV7-2 and TRBJ2-7; tentatively, D is TRBD2 (6 bases). V lost 1 base and J lost 0, with 19 bases in between. The CDR3 has 18 amino acids. The germline gives CDR1 SGHTA, CDR2 FQGNSA. The CDR3 loop is CASSLGGVKVSSSYEQYF. As DNA, the CDR3 is TGTGCCAGCAGCTTAGGGGGGGTCAAAGTCAGTAGCTCCTACGAGCAGTACTTC. The full variable domain, completed using reference TRBV7-2 and TRBJ2-7, is GAGVSQSPSNKVTEKGKDVELRCDPISGHTALYWYRQSLGQGLEFLIYFQGNSAPDKSGLPSDRFSAERTGGSVSTLTIQRTQQEDSAVYLCASSLGGVKVSSSYEQYFGPGTRLTVT.

The rearrangement uses TRBV18 and TRBJ1-1; D is undetermined. With 1 base removed from V and 3 bases from J, the gap between germline ends came to 12 bases. From germline, CDR1 is KGHSH and CDR2 LQKENI. This CDR3 is built from 15 residues. CDR3 sequence: CASSPRLDRDTEAFF. The CDR3 bases are TGTGCCAGCTCACCACGTCTGGATAGGGACACTGAAGCTTTCTTT.

A few counts support this clonotype. V is TRBV2 and J is TRBJ1-2; D remains ambiguous. The germline V gene encodes CDR1 SNHLY and CDR2 FYNNEI. CDR3 length: 15 residues. Between the trimmed V and J ends, which lost 2 bases and 3 bases, there was a span of 13 bases. As DNA, the CDR3 is TGTGCCAGCAGTGAAAGCCCAGGCCCCTACTATGGCTACACCTTC. This gives the protein CASSESPGPYYGYTF. Filled out from reference TRBV2 and TRBJ1-2, the complete variable domain reads EPEVTQTPSHQVTQMGQEVILRCVPISNHLYFYWYRQILGQKVEFLVSFYNNEISEKSEIFDDQFSVERPDGSNFTLKIRSTKLEDSAMYFCASSESPGPYYGYTFGSGTRLTVV.

V gene TRBV24-1 combines with J gene TRBJ2-2; D unresolved. This CDR3 comprises 14 residues. Germline CDR1 is KGHDR and CDR2 is SFDVKD. V lost 3 bases and J lost 6, with 10 bases in between. The CDR3 reads CATSDAPRPGELFF. CDR3 bases: TGTGCCACCAGTGATGCGCCGCGTCCCGGGGAGCTGTTTTTT.

This chain uses TRBV12-3 or TRBV12-4 with TRBJ2-4; D not certain. CDR3 size: 13 residues. V lost 8 bases, J lost 13 bases, and 21 bases lay in between. As DNA, the CDR3 is TGTGCCAGCGAACTAAGTGGGCTCCATGAGCAGTACTTC. Residues: CASELSGLHEQYF.

The chain uses TRBV7-2 and TRBJ2-3; D unclear. Trimming removed 1 base from V and 2 bases from J, with 10 bases in between. Germline loops: CDR1 SGHTA, CDR2 FQGNSA. This CDR3 contains 15 residues. CDR3 residues: CASSLGPDPTDTQYF. DNA of the CDR3: TGTGCCAGCAGCTTAGGGCCAGATCCCACAGATACGCAGTATTTT.

This clonotype turned up a few times. This sequence joins TRBV6-5 and TRBJ1-6; a weak D match, TRBD1 (5 bases). This CDR3 has 14 residues. Per the germline V gene, CDR1 is MNHEY and CDR2 is SVGAGI. V shed 5 bases and J shed 9 bases, with 14 bases lying between them. In DNA form, the CDR3 reads TGTGCCAGCAGTCGGGACCATTTGGGTTCACCCCTCCACTTT. It codes for CASSRDHLGSPLHF.